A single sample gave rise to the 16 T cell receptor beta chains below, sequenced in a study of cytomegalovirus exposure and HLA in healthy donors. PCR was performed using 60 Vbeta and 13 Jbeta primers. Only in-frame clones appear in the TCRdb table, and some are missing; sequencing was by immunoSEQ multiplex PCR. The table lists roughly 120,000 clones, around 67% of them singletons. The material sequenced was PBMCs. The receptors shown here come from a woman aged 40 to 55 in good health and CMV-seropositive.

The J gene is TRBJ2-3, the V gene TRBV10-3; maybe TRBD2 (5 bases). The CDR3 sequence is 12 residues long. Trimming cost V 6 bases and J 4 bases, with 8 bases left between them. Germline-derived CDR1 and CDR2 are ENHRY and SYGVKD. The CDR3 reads CAIRGGPDTQYF. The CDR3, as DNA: TGTGCCATCAGAGGAGGCCCAGATACGCAGTATTTT.

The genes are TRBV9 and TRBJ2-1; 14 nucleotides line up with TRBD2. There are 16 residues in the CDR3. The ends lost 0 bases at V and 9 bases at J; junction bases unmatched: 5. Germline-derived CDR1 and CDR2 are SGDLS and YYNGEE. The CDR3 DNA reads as TGTGCCAGCAGCGTAGCCGGGACTAGCGGGAGTGGTGAGCAGTTCTTC. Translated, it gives CASSVAGTSGSGEQFF.

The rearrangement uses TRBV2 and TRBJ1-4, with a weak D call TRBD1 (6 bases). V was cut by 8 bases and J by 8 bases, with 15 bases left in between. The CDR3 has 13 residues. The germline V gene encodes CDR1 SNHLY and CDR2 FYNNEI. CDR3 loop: CASRLRGVEKLFF. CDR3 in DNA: TGTGCCAGCCGTCTCAGGGGAGTCGAAAAACTGTTTTTT. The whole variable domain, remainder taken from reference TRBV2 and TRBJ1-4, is EPEVTQTPSHQVTQMGQEVILRCVPISNHLYFYWYRQILGQKVEFLVSFYNNEISEKSEIFDDQFSVERPDGSNFTLKIRSTKLEDSAMYFCASRLRGVEKLFFGSGTQLSVL.

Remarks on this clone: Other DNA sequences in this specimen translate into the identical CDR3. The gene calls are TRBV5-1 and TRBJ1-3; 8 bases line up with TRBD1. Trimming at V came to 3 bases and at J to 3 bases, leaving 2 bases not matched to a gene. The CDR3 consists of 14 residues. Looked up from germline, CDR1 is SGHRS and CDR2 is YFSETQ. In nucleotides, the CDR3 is TGCGCCAGCAGCTCGGGGACAGGTGGAAACACCATATATTTT. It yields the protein CASSSGTGGNTIYF. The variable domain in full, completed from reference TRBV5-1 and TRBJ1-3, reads KAGVTQTPRYLIKTRGQQVTLSCSPISGHRSVSWYQQTPGQGLQFLFEYFSETQRNKGNFPGRFSGRQFSNSRSEMNVSTLELGDSALYLCASSSGTGGNTIYFGEGSWLTVV.

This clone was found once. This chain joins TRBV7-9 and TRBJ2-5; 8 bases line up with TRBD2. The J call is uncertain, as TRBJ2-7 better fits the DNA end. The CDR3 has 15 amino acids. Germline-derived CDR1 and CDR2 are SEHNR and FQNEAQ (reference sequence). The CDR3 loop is CASRSRGSGIYEQYF. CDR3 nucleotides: TGTGCCAGCAGGTCCCGGGGTAGCGGGATCTACGAGCAGTACTTC.

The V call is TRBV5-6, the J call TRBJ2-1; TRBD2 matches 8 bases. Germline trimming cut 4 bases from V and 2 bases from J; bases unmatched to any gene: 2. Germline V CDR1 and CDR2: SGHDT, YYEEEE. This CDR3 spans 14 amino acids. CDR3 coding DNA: TGTGCCAGCAGCCCGGGACTAGCCTACAATGAGCAGTTCTTC. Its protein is CASSPGLAYNEQFF. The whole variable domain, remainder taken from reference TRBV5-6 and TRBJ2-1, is DAGVTQSPTHLIKTRGQQVTLRCSPKSGHDTVSWYQQALGQGPQFIFQYYEEEERQRGNFPDRFSGHQFPNYSSELNVNALLLGDSALYLCASSPGLAYNEQFFGPGTRLTVL.

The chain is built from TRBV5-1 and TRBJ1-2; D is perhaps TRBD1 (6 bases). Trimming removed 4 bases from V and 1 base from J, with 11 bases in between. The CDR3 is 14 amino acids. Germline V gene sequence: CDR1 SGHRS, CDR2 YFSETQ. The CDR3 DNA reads TGCGCCAGCAGCAAGGACAGCCTTAACTATGGCTACACCTTC. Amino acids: CASSKDSLNYGYTF.

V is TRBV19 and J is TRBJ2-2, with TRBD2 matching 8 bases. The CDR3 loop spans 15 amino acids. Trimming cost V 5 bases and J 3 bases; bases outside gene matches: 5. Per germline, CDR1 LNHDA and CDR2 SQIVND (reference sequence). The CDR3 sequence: CASSSGGGYTGELFF. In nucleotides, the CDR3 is TGTGCCAGTAGTTCCGGGGGGGGTTACACCGGGGAGCTGTTTTTT.

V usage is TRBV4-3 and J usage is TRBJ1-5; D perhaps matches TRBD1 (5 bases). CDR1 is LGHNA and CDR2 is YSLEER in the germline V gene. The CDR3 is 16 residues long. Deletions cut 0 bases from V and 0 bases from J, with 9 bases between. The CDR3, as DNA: TGCGCCAGCAGCCAAGATGCAGGGAATAGCAATCAGCCCCAGCATTTT. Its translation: CASSQDAGNSNQPQHF.

The DNA for the CDR3 is TGCGCCAGCAGCCCCTATTCTCGGGTTGAGGAGACCCAGTACTTC. Amino acids: CASSPYSRVEETQYF. V and J are TRBV5-1 and TRBJ2-5, with no clear D. The ends were cut back, 4 bases at V and 5 bases at J, with 18 bases in the middle. This CDR3 is built from 15 residues. From germline, CDR1 is SGHRS and CDR2 YFSETQ.

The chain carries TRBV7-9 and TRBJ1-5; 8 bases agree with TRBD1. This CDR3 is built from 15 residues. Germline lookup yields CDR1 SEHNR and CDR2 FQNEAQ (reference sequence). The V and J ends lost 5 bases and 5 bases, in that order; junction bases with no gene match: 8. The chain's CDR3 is CASSPQGAGHQPQHF. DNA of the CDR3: TGTGCCAGCAGCCCCCAGGGGGCGGGCCATCAGCCCCAGCATTTT.

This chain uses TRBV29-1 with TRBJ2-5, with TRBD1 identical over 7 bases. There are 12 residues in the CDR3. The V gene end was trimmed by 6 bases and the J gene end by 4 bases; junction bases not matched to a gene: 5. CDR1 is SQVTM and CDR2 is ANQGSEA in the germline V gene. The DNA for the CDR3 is TGCAGCGTCCCTGGACAGGTAGAGACCCAGTACTTC. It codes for CSVPGQVETQYF.

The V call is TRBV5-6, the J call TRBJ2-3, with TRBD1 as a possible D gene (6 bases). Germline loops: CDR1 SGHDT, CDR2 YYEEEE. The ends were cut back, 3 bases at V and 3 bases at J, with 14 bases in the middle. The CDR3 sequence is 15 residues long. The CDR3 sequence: CASSSLGQKTDTQYF. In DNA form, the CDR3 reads TGTGCCAGCAGCTCCCTCGGACAGAAAACAGATACGCAGTATTTT.

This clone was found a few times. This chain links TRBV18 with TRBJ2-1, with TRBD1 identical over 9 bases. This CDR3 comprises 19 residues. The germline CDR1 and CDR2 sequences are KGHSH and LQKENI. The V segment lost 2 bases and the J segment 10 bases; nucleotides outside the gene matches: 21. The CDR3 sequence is CASSPTSVLFVGQGHEQFF. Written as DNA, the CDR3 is TGTGCCAGCTCACCAACCTCGGTCCTATTCGTGGGACAGGGTCACGAGCAGTTCTTC. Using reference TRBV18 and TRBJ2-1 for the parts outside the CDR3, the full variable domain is NAGVMQNPRHLVRRRGQEARLRCSPMKGHSHVYWYRQLPEEGLKFMVYLQKENIIDESGMPKERFSAEFPKEGPSILRIQQVVRGDSAAYFCASSPTSVLFVGQGHEQFFGPGTRLTVL.

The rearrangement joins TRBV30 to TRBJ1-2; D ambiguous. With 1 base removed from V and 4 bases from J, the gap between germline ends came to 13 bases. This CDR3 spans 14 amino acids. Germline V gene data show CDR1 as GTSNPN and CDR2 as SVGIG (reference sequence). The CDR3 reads CAWSGTAVTYGYTF. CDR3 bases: TGTGCCTGGAGTGGCACAGCAGTCACCTATGGCTACACCTTC. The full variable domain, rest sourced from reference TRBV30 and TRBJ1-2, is SQTIHQWPATLVQPVGSPLSLECTVEGTSNPNLYWYRQAAGRGLQLLFYSVGIGQISSEVPQNLSASRPQDRQFILSSKKLLLSDSGFYLCAWSGTAVTYGYTFGSGTRLTVV.

The CDR3 coding sequence is TGTGCCAGCAGCCCCGAGGGCGGGAGTTGGTACAATGAGCAGTTCTTC. Amino acids: CASSPEGGSWYNEQFF. The V call is TRBV11-2, the J call TRBJ2-1, with 7 bases identical to TRBD2. The junction had 11 bases not matched to a gene; V was cut back by 5 bases and J by 4 bases. Germline loops: CDR1 SGHAT, CDR2 FQNNGV. The CDR3 totals 16 residues.